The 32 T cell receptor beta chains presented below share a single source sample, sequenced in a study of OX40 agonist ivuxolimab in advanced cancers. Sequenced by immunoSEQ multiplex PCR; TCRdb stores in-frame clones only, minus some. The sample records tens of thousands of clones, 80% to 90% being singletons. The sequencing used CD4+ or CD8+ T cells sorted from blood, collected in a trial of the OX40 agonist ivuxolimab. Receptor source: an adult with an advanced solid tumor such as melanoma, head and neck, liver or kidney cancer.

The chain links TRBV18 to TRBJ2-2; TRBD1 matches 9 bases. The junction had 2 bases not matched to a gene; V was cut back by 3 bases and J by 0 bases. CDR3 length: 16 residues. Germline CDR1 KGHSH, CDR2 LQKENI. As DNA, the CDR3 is TGTGCCAGCTCACCCCGGACAGGGGCGAACACCGGGGAGCTGTTTTTT. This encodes CASSPRTGANTGELFF.

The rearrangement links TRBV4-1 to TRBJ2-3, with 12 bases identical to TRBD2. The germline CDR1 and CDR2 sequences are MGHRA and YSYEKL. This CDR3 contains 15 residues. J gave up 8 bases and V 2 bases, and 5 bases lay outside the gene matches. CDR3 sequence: CASSQPTSGRGTQYF. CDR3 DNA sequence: TGCGCCAGCAGCCAACCGACTAGCGGGAGAGGTACGCAGTATTTT.

The CDR3 protein is CASSLWTGVNTEAFF. As DNA, the CDR3 is TGCGCCAGCAGCCTATGGACAGGGGTGAACACTGAAGCTTTCTTT. The chain employs TRBV4-1 and TRBJ1-1; the match to TRBD1 covers 9 bases. This CDR3 is 15 amino acids long. J lost 0 bases, V lost 4 bases, and 3 bases had no gene match. CDR1 is MGHRA and CDR2 is YSYEKL in the germline V gene.

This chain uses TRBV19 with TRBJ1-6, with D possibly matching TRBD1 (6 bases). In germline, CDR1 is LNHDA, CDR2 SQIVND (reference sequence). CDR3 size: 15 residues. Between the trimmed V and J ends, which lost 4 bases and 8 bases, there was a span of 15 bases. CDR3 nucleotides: TGTGCCAGTAGTAACATGGGGGCGGGAGATTCACCCCTCCACTTT. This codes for CASSNMGAGDSPLHF.

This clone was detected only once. CDR3 bases: TGTGCCAGCAGCTTACGTCTAGCGGGTTTCACAGATACGCAGTATTTT. It is translated as CASSLRLAGFTDTQYF. The rearrangement links TRBV13 to TRBJ2-3; 8 bases map to TRBD2. This CDR3 contains 16 residues. Losses at the gene ends were 2 bases for V and 2 bases for J; bases not matched to a gene: 6. CDR1 is PRHDT and CDR2 is FYEKMQ in the germline V gene (reference sequence).

Here the CDR3 DNA reads TGCGCCAGCAGCCAATTTCCGGGAGCCTCTCGGACTGAAGCTTTCTTT. This codes for CASSQFPGASRTEAFF. This chain uses TRBV4-1 with TRBJ1-1; no definite D call. The CDR3 is 16 amino acids. The V gene lost 2 bases and the J gene lost 5 bases, with 18 bases spanning the gap. The germline CDR1 and CDR2 sequences are MGHRA and YSYEKL.

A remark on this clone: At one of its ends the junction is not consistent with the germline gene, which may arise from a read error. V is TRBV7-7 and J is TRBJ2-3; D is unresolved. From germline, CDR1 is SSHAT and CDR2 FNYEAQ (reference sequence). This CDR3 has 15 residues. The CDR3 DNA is TGTGCTAGCAGCTTAGGCGGCACTAGCACAGATACGCAGTATTTT. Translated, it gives CASSLGGTSTDTQYF.

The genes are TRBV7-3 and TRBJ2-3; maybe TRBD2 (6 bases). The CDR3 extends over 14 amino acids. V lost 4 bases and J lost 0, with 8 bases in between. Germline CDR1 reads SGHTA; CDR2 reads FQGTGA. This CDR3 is CASSSSGSTDTQYF. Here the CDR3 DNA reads TGTGCCAGCAGCTCGAGCGGGAGCACAGATACGCAGTATTTT.

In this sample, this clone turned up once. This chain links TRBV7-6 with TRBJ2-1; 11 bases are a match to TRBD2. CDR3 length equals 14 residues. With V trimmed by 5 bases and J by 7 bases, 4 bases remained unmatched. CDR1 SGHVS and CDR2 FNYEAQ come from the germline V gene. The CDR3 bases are TGTGCCAGCAGCATAAGACTAGCGGGGAATGAGCAGTTCTTC. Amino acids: CASSIRLAGNEQFF.

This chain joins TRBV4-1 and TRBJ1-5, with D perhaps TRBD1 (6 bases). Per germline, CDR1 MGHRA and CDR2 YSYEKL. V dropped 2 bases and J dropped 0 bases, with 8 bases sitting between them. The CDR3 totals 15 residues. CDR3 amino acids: CASSQRQVSNQPQHF. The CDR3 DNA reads TGCGCCAGCAGCCAAAGACAGGTTAGCAATCAGCCCCAGCATTTT.

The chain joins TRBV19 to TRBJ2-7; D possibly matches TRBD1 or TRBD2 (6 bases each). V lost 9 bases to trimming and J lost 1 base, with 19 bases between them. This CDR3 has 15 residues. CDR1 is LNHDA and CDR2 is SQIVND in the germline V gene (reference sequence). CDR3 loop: CASSYGTGASYEQYF. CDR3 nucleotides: TGTGCCAGCTCCTACGGGACGGGGGCATCCTACGAGCAGTACTTC.

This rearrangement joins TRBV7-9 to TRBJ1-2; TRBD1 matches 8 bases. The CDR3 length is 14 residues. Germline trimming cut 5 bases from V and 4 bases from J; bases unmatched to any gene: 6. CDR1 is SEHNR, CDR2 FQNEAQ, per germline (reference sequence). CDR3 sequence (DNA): TGTGCCAGCAGCCTTTCCGGGACAGGCTATGGCTACACCTTC. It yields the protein CASSLSGTGYGYTF.

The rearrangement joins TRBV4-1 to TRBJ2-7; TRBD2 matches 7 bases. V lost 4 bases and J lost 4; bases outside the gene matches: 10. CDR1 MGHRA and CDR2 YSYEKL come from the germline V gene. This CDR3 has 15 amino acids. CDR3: CASSPPSGRGYEQYF. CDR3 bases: TGCGCCAGCAGCCCCCCTAGCGGTCGGGGTTACGAGCAGTACTTC.

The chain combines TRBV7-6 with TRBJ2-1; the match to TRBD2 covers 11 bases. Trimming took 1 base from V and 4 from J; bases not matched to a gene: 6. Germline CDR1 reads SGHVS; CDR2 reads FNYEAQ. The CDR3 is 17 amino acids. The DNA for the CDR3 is TGTGCCAGCAGCTTAGTAAGCGGGACTAGCGGTTACAATGAGCAGTTCTTC. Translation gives CASSLVSGTSGYNEQFF.

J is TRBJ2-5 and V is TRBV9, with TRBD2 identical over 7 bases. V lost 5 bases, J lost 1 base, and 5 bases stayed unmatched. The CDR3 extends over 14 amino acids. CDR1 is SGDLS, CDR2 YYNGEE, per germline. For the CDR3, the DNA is TGTGCCAGCAGTCCATGGGGGGGCCAAGAGACCCAGTACTTC. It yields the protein CASSPWGGQETQYF.

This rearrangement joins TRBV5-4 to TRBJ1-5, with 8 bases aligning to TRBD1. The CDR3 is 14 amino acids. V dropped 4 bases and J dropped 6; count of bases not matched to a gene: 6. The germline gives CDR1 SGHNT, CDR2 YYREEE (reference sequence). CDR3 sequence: CASSPGQGGQPQHF. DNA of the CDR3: TGTGCCAGCAGCCCCGGACAGGGCGGTCAGCCCCAGCATTTT.

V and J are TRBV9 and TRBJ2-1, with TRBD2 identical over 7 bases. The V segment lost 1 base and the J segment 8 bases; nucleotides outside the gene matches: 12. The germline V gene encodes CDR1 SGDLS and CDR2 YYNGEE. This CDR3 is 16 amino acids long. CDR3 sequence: CASSVPLGGGLDEQFF. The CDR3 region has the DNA TGTGCCAGCAGCGTACCCCTTGGGGGGGGATTAGATGAGCAGTTCTTC.

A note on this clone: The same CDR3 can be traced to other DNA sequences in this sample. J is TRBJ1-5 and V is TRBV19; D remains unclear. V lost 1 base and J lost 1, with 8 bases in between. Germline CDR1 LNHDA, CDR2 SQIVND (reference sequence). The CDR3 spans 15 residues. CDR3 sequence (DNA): TGTGCCAGTAGTATAGCAAGTAGGAGCAATCAGCCCCAGCATTTT. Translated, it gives CASSIASRSNQPQHF.

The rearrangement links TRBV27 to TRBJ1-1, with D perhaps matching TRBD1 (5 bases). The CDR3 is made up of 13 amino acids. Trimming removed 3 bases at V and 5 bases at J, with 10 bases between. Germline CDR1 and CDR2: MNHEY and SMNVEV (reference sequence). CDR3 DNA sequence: TGTGCCAGCAGTTTTGGGGGTGAAACTGAAGCTTTCTTT. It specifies CASSFGGETEAFF.

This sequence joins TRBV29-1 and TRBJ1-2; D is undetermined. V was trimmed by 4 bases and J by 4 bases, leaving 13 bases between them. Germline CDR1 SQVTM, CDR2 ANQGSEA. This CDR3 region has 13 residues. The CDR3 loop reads CSVVVAGPYGYTF. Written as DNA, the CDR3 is TGCAGCGTTGTCGTGGCAGGACCCTATGGCTACACCTTC.

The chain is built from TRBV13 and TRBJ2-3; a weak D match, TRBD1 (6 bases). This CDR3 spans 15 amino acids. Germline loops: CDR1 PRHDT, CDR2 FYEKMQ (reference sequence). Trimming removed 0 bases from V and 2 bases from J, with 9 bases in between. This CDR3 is CASSLGQGHTDTQYF. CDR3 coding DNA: TGTGCCAGCAGCTTAGGGCAGGGGCACACAGATACGCAGTATTTT. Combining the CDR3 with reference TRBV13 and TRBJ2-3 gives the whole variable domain AAGVIQSPRHLIKEKRETATLKCYPIPRHDTVYWYQQGPGQDPQFLISFYEKMQSDKGSIPDRFSAQQFSDYHSELNMSSLELGDSALYFCASSLGQGHTDTQYFGPGTRLTVL.

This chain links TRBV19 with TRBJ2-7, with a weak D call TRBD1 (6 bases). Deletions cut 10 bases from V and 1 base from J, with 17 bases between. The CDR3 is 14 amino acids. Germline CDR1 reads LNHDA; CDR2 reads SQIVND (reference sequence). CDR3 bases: TGTGCCACCGCCCCGGGACACCCTTCCTACGAGCAGTACTTC. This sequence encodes CATAPGHPSYEQYF.

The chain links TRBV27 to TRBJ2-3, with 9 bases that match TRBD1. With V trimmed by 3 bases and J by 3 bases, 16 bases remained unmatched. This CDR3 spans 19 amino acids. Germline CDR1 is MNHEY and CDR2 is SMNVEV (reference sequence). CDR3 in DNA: TGTGCCAGCAGTTTGACCCGGGGACCGGGACAGGGAAGAACAGATACGCAGTATTTT. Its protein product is CASSLTRGPGQGRTDTQYF.

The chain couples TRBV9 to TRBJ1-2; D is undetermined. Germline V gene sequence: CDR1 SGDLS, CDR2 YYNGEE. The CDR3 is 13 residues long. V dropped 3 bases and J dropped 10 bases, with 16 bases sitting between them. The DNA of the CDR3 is TGTGCCAGCAGCGCGCTGGGAGGGTGGGACTACACCTTC. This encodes CASSALGGWDYTF. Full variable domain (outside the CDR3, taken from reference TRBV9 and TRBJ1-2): DSGVTQTPKHLITATGQRVTLRCSPRSGDLSVYWYQQSLDQGLQFLIQYYNGEERAKGNILERFSAQQFPDLHSELNLSSLELGDSALYFCASSALGGWDYTFGSGTRLTVV.

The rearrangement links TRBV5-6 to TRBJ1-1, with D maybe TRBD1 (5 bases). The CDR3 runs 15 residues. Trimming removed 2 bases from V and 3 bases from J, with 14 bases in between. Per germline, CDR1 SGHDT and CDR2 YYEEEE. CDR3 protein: CASSLGGGTDTEAFF. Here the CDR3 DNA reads TGTGCCAGCAGCTTAGGTGGGGGAACGGACACTGAAGCTTTCTTT.

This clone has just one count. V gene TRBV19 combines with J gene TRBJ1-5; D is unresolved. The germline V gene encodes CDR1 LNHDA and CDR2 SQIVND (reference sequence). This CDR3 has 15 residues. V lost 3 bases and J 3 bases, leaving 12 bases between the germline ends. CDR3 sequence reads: CASSMFTAPNQPQHF. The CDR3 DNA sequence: TGTGCCAGTAGTATGTTCACAGCCCCCAATCAGCCCCAGCATTTT.

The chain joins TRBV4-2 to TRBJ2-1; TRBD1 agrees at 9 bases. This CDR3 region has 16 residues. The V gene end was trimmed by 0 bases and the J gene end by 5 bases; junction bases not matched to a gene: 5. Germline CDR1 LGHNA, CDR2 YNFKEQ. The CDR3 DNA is TGTGCCAGCAGCCAAGAGGAGGGACAGGGTGACAATGAGCAGTTCTTC. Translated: CASSQEEGQGDNEQFF.

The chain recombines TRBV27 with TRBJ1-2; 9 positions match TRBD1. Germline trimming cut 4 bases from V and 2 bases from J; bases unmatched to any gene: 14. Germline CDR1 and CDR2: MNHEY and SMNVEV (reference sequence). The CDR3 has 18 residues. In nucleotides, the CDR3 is TGTGCCAGCAGTTCACTCCTCCCCTACGGGACAGGGAACTATGGCTACACCTTC. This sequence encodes CASSSLLPYGTGNYGYTF.

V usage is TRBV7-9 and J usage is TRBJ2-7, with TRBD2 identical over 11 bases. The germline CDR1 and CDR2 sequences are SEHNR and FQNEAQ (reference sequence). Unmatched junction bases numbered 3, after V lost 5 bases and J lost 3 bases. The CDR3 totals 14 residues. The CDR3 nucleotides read TGTGCCAGCAGCGGGGGACTAGCGGACTACGAGCAGTACTTC. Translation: CASSGGLADYEQYF.

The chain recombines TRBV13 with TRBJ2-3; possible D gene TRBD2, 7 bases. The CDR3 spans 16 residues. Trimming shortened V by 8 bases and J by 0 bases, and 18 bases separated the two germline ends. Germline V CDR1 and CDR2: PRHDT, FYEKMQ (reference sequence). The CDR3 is CASSERGGPSTDTQYF. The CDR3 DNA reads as TGTGCCAGCTCCGAAAGGGGGGGCCCTAGCACAGATACGCAGTATTTT.

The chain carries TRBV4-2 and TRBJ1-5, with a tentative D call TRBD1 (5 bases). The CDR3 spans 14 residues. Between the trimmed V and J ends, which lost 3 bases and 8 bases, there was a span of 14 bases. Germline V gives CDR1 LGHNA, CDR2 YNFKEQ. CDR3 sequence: CASSHEGRSEPQHF. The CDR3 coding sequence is TGTGCCAGCAGCCATGAGGGGAGGTCTGAGCCCCAGCATTTT.

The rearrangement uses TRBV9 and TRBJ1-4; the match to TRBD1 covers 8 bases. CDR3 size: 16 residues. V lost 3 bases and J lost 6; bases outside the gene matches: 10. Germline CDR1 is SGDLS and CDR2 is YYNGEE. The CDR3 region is CASSAETGVSDEKLFF. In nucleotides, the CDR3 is TGTGCCAGCAGCGCCGAGACAGGGGTTTCTGATGAAAAACTGTTTTTT.